Given below is one TCR beta chain in context. This sample was taken from a study of blood T cell repertoires in COVID-19. Study summary: Some COVID-19 samples were acute and others convalescent; all came from the United States, Italy and Spain. The analysed material was cDNA or gDNA that came from T cells, B-cell-depleted T cells, or PBMCs.

Seattle researchers signed up patients amid active infection and tracked them longitudinally. This CDR3 spans 15 amino acids. Trimming removed 0 bases at V and 1 base at J, with 7 bases between. Germline values: CDR1 SGHNT, CDR2 YYREEE (reference sequence). The authors' processing: Reference gene primer amplification gave nucleated cell count estimates. Libraries were prepared by immunoSEQ multiplex PCR; TCRdb keeps only in-frame clonotypes and omits some of them. V, J and clone size were drawn from that table, and D and trimming were deduced from the DNA. The repertoire has about 120,000 clones, nearly 90% of them found once; the top ten carry about 4%.

The rearrangement links TRBV5-4 to TRBJ1-4; D gene uncertain. Sequences were obtained from peripheral blood. This TCR came from an older woman with COVID-19, enrolled during active disease. The CDR3 DNA sequence: TGTGCCAGCAGCTTGGGCACAGAAACTAATGAAAAACTGTTTTTT. It encodes CASSLGTETNEKLFF.